This T cell receptor beta chain is from a study of T-cell reconstitution after alpha-beta-depleted transplantation in children. Study outcomes and limitations: T cells produced anew were the main source of T-cell counts and diversity one year after transplant.

CDR1 and CDR2 (germline): LGHNA, YSLEER. This CDR3 has 15 residues. Trimming removed 1 base at V and 0 bases at J, with 9 bases between. A library of TCRbeta sequences, prepared with unique molecular identifiers, was generated. TCRdb passed the PCR reads through MiXCR, listing each CDR3 protein once. The sample records around 450,000 distinct CDR3 sequences, approximately 10% being singletons. This clonotype was counted at least ten times. The antigen remains unidentified. The sequence was obtained from a child younger than 10 with inherited bone marrow failure, due to receive a stem cell transplant. The source was PBMCs, collected before TCRalphabeta/CD19-depleted stem cell transplant. V and J are TRBV4-3 and TRBJ2-5; D is unresolved. CDR3 amino acids: CASSQGLGNQETQYF. As DNA, the CDR3 is TGCGCCAGCAGCCAAGGGTTGGGGAACCAAGAGACCCAGTACTTC.